The T cell receptor (beta chain) described here comes from a study of tissue T cells after allogeneic stem cell transplantation. Method: immunoSEQ multiplex PCR; TCRdb's copy keeps in-frame clones and lacks some. In the table there are about 21,000 clones, around 70% of which are singletons. Comment on this clone: Its target is not known. The listed genes are named as in mouse.

Study-wide results and caveats: Limitations included a small, clinically heterogeneous cohort and limited sampling depth. Motif-based clustering found tissue-specific repertoire signatures shared across patients, though few clones were shared. TCR repertoires tracked anatomic similarity, regardless of disease or transplant status.

The specimen sequenced was blood. The clonotype was recovered from a female BALB/c mouse in good health. Strain MHC haplotype: H2-d.

Here the CDR3 reads CASSGDSGNTLYF. CDR3 DNA, as far as it was read: TGTGCCAGCAGTGGGGACAGTGGAAATACGCTCTAT. The V and J genes are TRBV13-3 and TRBJ1-3; TRBD1 agrees at 7 bases. The sequenced fragment ends 1 residue before the CDR3 boundary, so the rest is inferred from the germline J gene. The germline CDR1 and CDR2 sequences are NNHDY and SYVADS. The CDR3 is made up of 13 amino acids. V trimming: 3 bases; J trimming: 3 bases; junction bases outside the gene matches: 0.